The 11 T cell receptor beta chains reported below all come from one sample, sequenced in a study of regulatory T cells in long-lasting Graves disease. iRepertoire HTBI primers and Arm-PCR of CDR3 regions built TCR beta libraries. TCRdb called the multiplex PCR reads again in MiXCR, with one record for every CDR3 protein. The sample has 350,000 to 400,000 distinct CDR3 sequences, roughly 15% seen once. Time point: newly diagnosed GD, antithyroid drugs for less than 3 months. Extracted RNA from PBMCs served as the source of the TCR library. The sample here was peripheral blood mononuclear cells (PBMCs), taken at new diagnosis, from a patient treated with antithyroid drugs. The receptors stem from a female donor with Graves disease.

This clonotype was counted at least ten times. The chain links TRBV5-1 to TRBJ2-5, with D hard to call. The CDR3 extends over 15 amino acids. V was pared by 0 bases and J by 2 bases, with 11 bases between. Germline CDR1 reads SGHRS; CDR2 reads YFSETQ. CDR3 coding DNA: TGCGCCAGCAGCTTGGATGGATTACAGCAAGAGACCCAGTACTTC. Translating gives CASSLDGLQQETQYF.

This clonotype was counted between two and nine times. The J gene is TRBJ1-4, the V gene TRBV6-5; D is undetermined. CDR3 length: 16 amino acids. Germline V gene sequence: CDR1 MNHEY, CDR2 SVGAGI. Trimming cost V 1 base and J 3 bases, with 12 bases left between them. In DNA, the CDR3 is TGTGCCAGCAGTTACTTACGGGCAGACCCTAATGAAAAACTGTTTTTT. The encoded protein is CASSYLRADPNEKLFF.

For this clonotype: Possible read error: a much larger clone is one base away. This chain connects TRBV28 to TRBJ2-3; D not resolved. Matching the DNA end better, TRBJ2-5 makes the J call doubtful. Germline V gives CDR1 MDHEN, CDR2 SYDVKM. The CDR3 is 11 residues long. As DNA, the CDR3 is TGTGCCAGCAGTTTATGGGTCACCCAGTACTTC. Translated, it gives CASSLWVTQYF.

This clonotype was seen ten or more times. The rearrangement uses TRBV7-2 and TRBJ2-3; D may be TRBD1 (5 bases). CDR3 length equals 16 residues. Looked up from germline, CDR1 is SGHTA and CDR2 is FQGNSA. V gave up 3 bases and J gave up 10 bases, with 23 bases separating them. The CDR3 is CASSFVTGSSASSQYF. CDR3 nucleotides: TGTGCCAGCAGCTTTGTCACAGGATCAAGCGCTTCTTCGCAGTATTTT.

As to this clonotype: This may stem from a read error, because a much larger clone lies one nucleotide away. DNA of the CDR3: TGTGCCAGCAGCCTCCGGGACAGACACAATGAGCAGTTCTTC. This encodes CASSLRDRHNEQFF. This chain uses TRBV7-2 with TRBJ2-1, with 7 bases lining up with TRBD1. This CDR3 has 14 amino acids. V dropped 5 bases and J dropped 5; count of bases not matched to a gene: 6. Per the germline V gene, CDR1 is SGHTA and CDR2 is FQGNSA.

This clonotype has more than one count but fewer than ten. V usage is TRBV9 and J usage is TRBJ2-7, with no clear D. Per germline, CDR1 SGDLS and CDR2 YYNGEE. The CDR3 has 14 amino acids. V gave up 3 bases and J gave up 5 bases, with 15 bases separating them. CDR3 sequence reads: CASSADGPSDEQYF. The CDR3 coding sequence is TGTGCCAGCAGCGCGGACGGGCCTTCTGACGAGCAGTACTTC. The full variable domain, its missing parts supplied by reference TRBV9 and TRBJ2-7, is DSGVTQTPKHLITATGQRVTLRCSPRSGDLSVYWYQQSLDQGLQFLIQYYNGEERAKGNILERFSAQQFPDLHSELNLSSLELGDSALYFCASSADGPSDEQYFGPGTRLTVT.

For this clonotype: With a much larger clone just one base away, this may be a read error. As DNA, the CDR3 is TGTGCCAGCAGTTACTGGACAGGGGTGACGAATGGGCAGTTCTTC. Translated, it gives CASSYWTGVTNGQFF. The chain couples TRBV6-5 to TRBJ2-1; 9 nucleotides match TRBD1. Germline V lookup: CDR1 MNHEY, CDR2 SVGAGI. The CDR3 covers 15 residues.

This clonotype was seen at least ten times. The chain links TRBV11-2 to TRBJ2-3; TRBD2 matches at 9 bases. Trimming cost V 1 base and J 2 bases; bases outside gene matches: 7. CDR3 length: 17 residues. Germline V CDR1 and CDR2: SGHAT, FQNNGV. The CDR3: CASSLGLSGGYTDTQYF. The CDR3, as DNA: TGTGCCAGCAGCTTAGGCCTAAGCGGGGGGTACACAGATACGCAGTATTTT.

Many counts were recorded for this clonotype. V usage is TRBV28 and J usage is TRBJ2-1, with TRBD2 as a possible D gene (7 bases). This CDR3 is built from 15 residues. Germline V gene sequence: CDR1 MDHEN, CDR2 SYDVKM. V was clipped by 4 bases and J by 8 bases, with 18 bases between them. The CDR3: CASSWGWGGADEQFF. DNA of the CDR3: TGTGCCAGCAGTTGGGGGTGGGGGGGGGCGGATGAGCAGTTCTTC.

This clonotype appeared many times. One junction end disagrees with the germline gene, perhaps due to a read error. J is TRBJ2-7 and V is TRBV27; TRBD2 matches at 7 bases. The CDR3 loop spans 15 amino acids. CDR1 is MNHEY and CDR2 is SMNVEV in the germline V gene (reference sequence). The CDR3 DNA reads TGCGCCAGCAGTCCGCTCTCGCTAGCGGAGTACGAGCAGTACTTC. Amino acid sequence: CASSPLSLAEYEQYF.

V and J are TRBV20-1 and TRBJ2-1; the D gene is possibly TRBD2 (5 bases). The V and J ends lost 2 bases and 8 bases respectively, with 13 bases between them. This CDR3 comprises 13 residues. Germline CDR1 is DFQATT and CDR2 is SNEGSKA (reference sequence). CDR3 sequence reads: CSARFDGRYEQFF. CDR3 nucleotides: TGCAGTGCTAGATTCGATGGGAGATATGAGCAGTTCTTC.